This entry describes one T cell receptor (beta chain). The ends were cut back, 2 bases at V and 6 bases at J, with 11 bases in the middle. In germline, CDR1 is SGHDT, CDR2 YYEEEE. This CDR3 has 13 residues. This specimen belongs to a study of blood T cell repertoires in COVID-19. Overall study: Both acute and convalescent COVID-19 samples were obtained from the United States, Italy and Spain. T cells, B-cell-depleted T cells, or PBMCs supplied cDNA or gDNA.

As originally analysed: Estimates of nucleated cell counts were drawn from the amplification of reference gene primers. Clones were read by immunoSEQ multiplex PCR, and TCRdb kept only the in-frame ones, dropping some. Clone size and the V and J calls come from that table; the DNA yielded D and trimming. This table has roughly 250,000 clones, 75% to 90% appearing once. The TCR was taken from a young man with acute or convalescent COVID-19. Input material: peripheral blood. The genes are TRBV5-6 and TRBJ1-2; D might be TRBD1 (5 bases). CDR3 residues: CASSFKGVDGYTF. The CDR3 bases are TGTGCCAGCAGCTTCAAAGGGGTTGATGGCTACACCTTC.